The 16 T cell receptor beta chains listed next were all sequenced from one sample in a study of breast tumors, draining lymph nodes, adjacent tissues. MiXCR was run by TCRdb on the multiplex PCR reads, yielding one entry per CDR3 protein. The profile shows around 140,000 distinct CDR3 sequences, about 22% of them singletons. The lymph nodes were axillary draining lymph nodes from breast cancer patients. The specimen was axillary lymph node tissue. Every receptor here comes from a female donor with breast cancer. Some clones in this sample may be carry-over from other donors' samples.

Comment on this clonotype: Being one base from a much bigger clone, this may be a read error. V is TRBV29-1 and J is TRBJ2-5; D is possibly TRBD1 (5 bases). Looked up from germline, CDR1 is SQVTM and CDR2 is ANQGSEA. V lost 3 bases and J lost 2, with 16 bases in between. The CDR3 spans 15 residues. CDR3 nucleotides: TGCAGCGTTGATGATCTGTCAGGGTCACAAGAGACCCAGTACTTC. Amino acid sequence: CSVDDLSGSQETQYF.

This chain connects TRBV5-1 to TRBJ2-7; D may be TRBD2 (5 bases). Germline CDR1 reads SGHRS; CDR2 reads YFSETQ. Trimming removed 0 bases from V and 5 bases from J, with 15 bases in between. The CDR3 has 15 residues. Written as DNA, the CDR3 is TGCGCCAGCAGCTTGGGGCGTGTAGGAGGTGACGAGCAGTACTTC. It yields the protein CASSLGRVGGDEQYF.

In the case of this clonotype: A much larger clone lies one base from this, so it may be a read error. The V gene is TRBV2, the J gene TRBJ1-2; tentative D call: TRBD1 (6 bases). The CDR3 spans 13 residues. Germline V gene lookup returns CDR1 SNHLY and CDR2 FYNNEI. CDR3 residues: CASRQTGLHGCTF. DNA of the CDR3: TGTGCCAGCAGGCAAACAGGGTTACATGGCTGCACCTTC.

The chain employs TRBV7-3 and TRBJ2-5, with 15 bases fitting TRBD2. CDR3 length: 16 residues. Losses at the gene ends were 4 bases for V and 5 bases for J; bases not matched to a gene: 5. The germline gives CDR1 SGHTA, CDR2 FQGTGA. CDR3 DNA sequence: TGTGCCAGCAGCTGTAGGACTAGCGGGAGGGCGGAGACCCAGTACTTC. It specifies CASSCRTSGRAETQYF.

This clonotype was seen ten or more times. The genes are TRBV20-1 and TRBJ2-7; 11 bases align to TRBD1. Germline values: CDR1 DFQATT, CDR2 SNEGSKA (reference sequence). The CDR3 runs 13 residues. V lost 6 bases, J lost 3 bases, and 4 bases stayed unmatched. DNA for the CDR3: TGCAGTGCCACCGGGACAGGGGGCTACGAGCAGTACTTC. Its translation: CSATGTGGYEQYF.

This clonotype was seen many times. The chain recombines TRBV20-1 with TRBJ1-2; 8 bases align to TRBD1. Trimming cost V 6 bases and J 4 bases; bases outside gene matches: 10. Germline lookup yields CDR1 DFQATT and CDR2 SNEGSKA (reference sequence). The CDR3 totals 14 residues. CDR3 sequence reads: CSAARQGRGYGYTF. CDR3 sequence (DNA): TGCAGTGCCGCCCGACAGGGGAGAGGCTATGGCTACACCTTC.

This chain joins TRBV14 and TRBJ2-3; unclear D gene. In germline, CDR1 is SGHDN, CDR2 FVKESK. Trimming left V 3 bases short and J 8 bases short, with 18 bases between. This CDR3 region has 15 residues. CDR3 nucleotide sequence: TGTGCCAGCAGCCAGAAACAGACTCTCACGGGTACGCAGTATTTT. This gives the protein CASSQKQTLTGTQYF.

This clonotype was counted ten times or more. This rearrangement joins TRBV20-1 to TRBJ2-7; possibly TRBD1 or TRBD2 for D (5 bases each). The CDR3 spans 10 residues. V was pared by 6 bases and J by 5 bases, with 8 bases between. Germline V CDR1 and CDR2: DFQATT, SNEGSKA (reference sequence). CDR3 region: CSAQGDEQYF. The CDR3 DNA sequence: TGCAGTGCCCAGGGAGACGAGCAGTACTTC.

This chain joins TRBV9 and TRBJ2-3; 12 bases line up with TRBD2. The CDR3 has 17 amino acids. The V gene end was trimmed by 4 bases and the J gene end by 0 bases; junction bases not matched to a gene: 6. Germline CDR1 SGDLS, CDR2 YYNGEE. The CDR3 nucleotides read TGTGCCAGCAGCCCGCCCGGGACTAGCGGGAGCACAGATACGCAGTATTTT. As protein: CASSPPGTSGSTDTQYF.

Many counts were recorded for this clonotype. V and J are TRBV30 and TRBJ1-6, with no clear D. Germline assignment: CDR1 GTSNPN and CDR2 SVGIG (reference sequence). CDR3 length: 12 amino acids. CDR3 DNA: TGTGCTCAGAATAATATGAATTCACCCCTCCACTTT. Amino acid sequence: CAQNNMNSPLHF.

At least ten counts were recorded for this clonotype. The chain employs TRBV4-1 and TRBJ1-2; D unclear. The CDR3 covers 14 residues. The germline V gene encodes CDR1 MGHRA and CDR2 YSYEKL. Trimming pared 0 bases from V and 4 bases from J, leaving 9 bases between. The CDR3 nucleotides read TGCGCCAGCAGCCAAGAGACACTGAGCTATGGCTACACCTTC. The encoded protein is CASSQETLSYGYTF.

This clonotype was detected ten times or more. The chain has TRBV12-3 or TRBV12-4 and TRBJ2-1; 14 positions match TRBD2. The CDR3 contains 20 residues. After removal of 0 bases from V and 1 base from J, the junction contained 8 bases not matched to a gene. CDR3 sequence (DNA): TGTGCCAGCAGTTTAGCAATTGGGACTAGCGGGAGAAGATCCTACAATGAGCAGTTCTTC. This translates into CASSLAIGTSGRRSYNEQFF.

The sample holds many counts of this clonotype. CDR3 sequence: CSARGGARAATNEKLFF. CDR3 DNA sequence: TGCAGTGCTAGAGGGGGGGCGAGGGCTGCAACTAATGAAAAACTGTTTTTT. The chain joins TRBV20-1 to TRBJ1-4; weak D call: TRBD1 (6 bases). The germline V gene has CDR1 DFQATT and CDR2 SNEGSKA (reference sequence). V lost 1 base and J 0 bases, leaving 15 bases between the germline ends. The CDR3 contains 17 residues.

This chain uses TRBV27 with TRBJ2-1, with D maybe TRBD1 (6 bases). The CDR3 extends over 14 amino acids. Trimming took off 5 bases at V and 7 bases at J, with 15 bases between the two ends. Germline V lookup: CDR1 MNHEY, CDR2 SMNVEV (reference sequence). The DNA for the CDR3 is TGTGCCAGCAGTCAGGGGCGGATGAGGAATGAGCAGTTCTTC. Its protein is CASSQGRMRNEQFF.

This clonotype was detected many times. V usage is TRBV19 and J usage is TRBJ2-7, with 8 positions matching TRBD1. Trimming removed 5 bases from V and 1 base from J; junction bases left unmatched: 7. In germline, CDR1 is LNHDA, CDR2 SQIVND (reference sequence). The CDR3 covers 15 residues. Here the CDR3 DNA reads TGTGCCAGTAGTGCCCGGGACAGGAGTTCCTACGAGCAGTACTTC. Translation: CASSARDRSSYEQYF.

This clonotype was seen at least ten times. The chain uses TRBV5-5 and TRBJ2-7; the match to TRBD1 covers 8 bases. The CDR3 is made up of 15 amino acids. CDR1 and CDR2 (germline): SGHKS, YYEKEE (reference sequence). The V and J ends lost 0 bases and 2 bases, in that order; junction bases with no gene match: 4. CDR3 residues: CASSLATGEPYEQYF. CDR3 bases: TGTGCCAGCAGCTTGGCGACAGGGGAACCCTACGAGCAGTACTTC.